This entry lists 10 T cell receptor beta chains sequenced from one sample in a study of blood T cell repertoires in COVID-19. The protocol was immunoSEQ multiplex PCR, while the TCRdb copy is restricted to in-frame clones and leaves out a portion. The table records approximately 240,000 clones, around four fifths of them present only once. Input material: peripheral blood. Receptor source: a woman between 55 and 75 years old who had recovered from COVID-19.

The chain couples TRBV6-2 or TRBV6-3 to TRBJ1-2; no clear D. Germline lookup yields CDR1 MNHEY and CDR2 SVGEGT. V lost 0 bases, J lost 2 bases, and 13 bases lay in between. This CDR3 has 16 amino acids. The CDR3 protein is CASSYSSLGRNYGYTF. CDR3 DNA: TGTGCCAGCAGTTACTCGAGTTTGGGCAGAAACTATGGCTACACCTTC.

With respect to this clone: Within the sample, other DNA sequences also encode this same CDR3. The chain recombines TRBV3-1 (or the pseudogene TRBV3-2) with TRBJ2-1; TRBD2 matches 10 bases. The CDR3 extends over 15 amino acids. With V trimmed by 1 base and J by 6 bases, 3 bases remained unmatched. Germline V gives CDR1 LGHDT, CDR2 YNNKEL (reference sequence). The DNA of the CDR3 is TGTGCCAGCAGCCAAGGAGCGGGGGGGCCCAATGAGCAGTTCTTC. Translated: CASSQGAGGPNEQFF.

V gene TRBV10-2 combines with J gene TRBJ1-2, with 7 bases lining up with TRBD1. CDR1 is WSHSY and CDR2 is SAAADI in the germline V gene. The CDR3 spans 13 residues. In DNA, the CDR3 is TGCGCGATCCGGGACAGCTATAACTATGGCTACACCTTC. Amino acid sequence: CAIRDSYNYGYTF.

The chain combines TRBV5-8 with TRBJ1-2; D unresolved. Germline CDR1 SGHTS, CDR2 YDEGEE. Trimming pared 2 bases from V and 2 bases from J, leaving 10 bases between. The CDR3 runs to 14 residues. CDR3 sequence reads: CASSFGIINYGYTF. In DNA form, the CDR3 reads TGTGCCAGCAGCTTCGGGATAATCAACTATGGCTACACCTTC. Full variable domain (missing parts from reference TRBV5-8 and TRBJ1-2): EAGVTQSPTHLIKTRGQQATLRCSPISGHTSVYWYQQALGLGLQFLLWYDEGEERNRGNFPPRFSGRQFPNYSSELNVNALELEDSALYLCASSFGIINYGYTFGSGTRLTVV.

This clone appeared once. The chain is built from TRBV9 and TRBJ1-2; TRBD1 matches 7 bases. The CDR3 spans 13 residues. CDR1 SGDLS and CDR2 YYNGEE come from the germline V gene. Trimming removed 4 bases from V and 4 bases from J; junction bases left unmatched: 4. CDR3 residues: CASSPGQVYGYTF. The CDR3 region has the DNA TGTGCCAGCAGCCCTGGACAGGTCTATGGCTACACCTTC.

This chain connects TRBV27 to TRBJ2-5; perhaps TRBD1 as D (6 bases). Germline assignment: CDR1 MNHEY and CDR2 SMNVEV (reference sequence). The V end was cut by 10 bases, the J end by 5 bases, with 14 bases between. The CDR3 has 12 amino acids. CDR3 protein: CATKGVRETQYF. In DNA, the CDR3 is TGTGCCACAAAGGGGGTACGGGAGACCCAGTACTTC.

The chain is built from TRBV3-1 (or the pseudogene TRBV3-2) and TRBJ2-1, with D perhaps TRBD1 (7 bases). This CDR3 has 15 residues. Germline CDR1 reads LGHDT; CDR2 reads YNNKEL (reference sequence). Trimming removed 1 base from V and 3 bases from J, with 10 bases in between. The chain's CDR3 is CASSQGQGGYNEQFF. Written as DNA, the CDR3 is TGTGCCAGCAGCCAAGGCCAGGGGGGCTACAATGAGCAGTTCTTC.

This rearrangement joins TRBV10-3 to TRBJ2-2; 9 bases map to TRBD1. Germline V CDR1 and CDR2: ENHRY, SYGVKD. The CDR3 contains 15 residues. The trim removed 6 bases at V and 4 bases at J, leaving 6 bases unmatched. The CDR3 nucleotides are TGTGCCATCAGACCGGGACAGGGCGCCACCGGGGAGCTGTTTTTT. Its protein is CAIRPGQGATGELFF.

This clone was recorded only once. The rearrangement uses TRBV4-1 and TRBJ2-1; 15 bases are shared with TRBD2. Germline loops: CDR1 MGHRA, CDR2 YSYEKL. The trim removed 3 bases at V and 8 bases at J, leaving 8 bases unmatched. The CDR3 extends over 17 amino acids. CDR3 amino acids: CASSHEPGLAGGYEQFF. CDR3 sequence (DNA): TGCGCCAGCAGCCATGAACCGGGACTAGCGGGGGGTTATGAGCAGTTCTTC.

This rearrangement joins TRBV5-1 to TRBJ1-2, with a tentative D call TRBD1 (5 bases). The CDR3 covers 16 residues. CDR1 and CDR2 (germline): SGHRS, YFSETQ. V was shortened by 3 bases and J by 2 bases, with 17 bases between the two germline ends. The CDR3 region is CASSSDPGAVNYGYTF. Written as DNA, the CDR3 is TGCGCCAGCAGCTCAGACCCTGGGGCGGTAAACTATGGCTACACCTTC.